These 26 T cell receptor beta chains share one sample of origin, sequenced in a study of post-analysis software for immune sequencing data (dated by TCRdb to between 2014 and 2017). Explained via the paper, the time point label denotes: second blood draw from one MS patient after hematopoietic stem cell transplantation. The library was obtained by PCR. The run used an Illumina HiSeq 2500. To reduce PCR and sequencing biases, unique molecular identifiers were built into the TCR beta cDNA libraries. TCRdb reworked the public reads: Q25 trimming with fastp, MiXCR clone assembly, productive beta chains retained. Each record represents a unique CDR3 protein, reported with the most common genes and DNA among its rows. Across this sample there are over 150,000 distinct CDR3 sequences, with 35% to 40% seen only once. Of the sample, 25% to 30% falls within the top ten clones. This specimen was blood, taken after autologous hematopoietic stem cell transplantation. The receptors stem from a girl between 10 and 17 years old with multiple sclerosis. Donor details come from another sample of the same person, matched by shared clones.

This sequence joins TRBV6-2 or TRBV6-3 and TRBJ1-1; D is uncertain. This CDR3 is 15 amino acids long. Germline V gene data show CDR1 as MNHEY and CDR2 as SVGEGT. V shed 7 bases and J shed 4 bases, with 19 bases lying between them. The CDR3 is CASIPGIGRGTEAFF. The CDR3 DNA sequence: TGTGCCAGCATCCCCGGAATTGGCCGCGGCACTGAAGCTTTCTTT.

The V and J genes are TRBV15 and TRBJ2-1; the D gene is possibly TRBD1 (5 bases). The germline V gene encodes CDR1 LNHNV and CDR2 YYDKDF (reference sequence). Trimming took 4 bases from V and 8 from J, leaving 9 bases between them. The CDR3 has 12 residues. Here the CDR3 DNA reads TGTGCCACCAGCATGGGGCGTCATGAGCAGTTCTTC. It yields the protein CATSMGRHEQFF.

This clonotype was counted between two and nine times. This chain uses TRBV20-1 with TRBJ2-5; D might be TRBD2 (6 bases). Per the germline V gene, CDR1 is DFQATT and CDR2 is SNEGSKA (reference sequence). Between the trimmed V and J ends, which lost 1 base and 11 bases, there was a span of 14 bases. This CDR3 region has 12 residues. This chain's CDR3 is CSARAEGGRQYF. For the CDR3, the DNA is TGCAGTGCTAGAGCGGAGGGAGGCCGTCAGTACTTC.

This clonotype has a handful of counts. The chain uses TRBV7-6 and TRBJ2-3; 8 nucleotides agree with TRBD1. The ends lost 1 base at V and 3 bases at J; junction bases unmatched: 9. Germline V CDR1 and CDR2: SGHVS, FNYEAQ. This CDR3 has 17 residues. CDR3 region: CASSLGPDRAGTDTQYF. CDR3 in DNA: TGTGCCAGCAGCTTAGGCCCGGACAGGGCCGGTACAGATACGCAGTATTTT.

The rearrangement links TRBV6-2 or TRBV6-3 to TRBJ1-5, with 10 bases fitting TRBD1. Trimming removed 6 bases from V and 6 bases from J; junction bases left unmatched: 5. CDR3 length: 14 amino acids. Germline values: CDR1 MNHEY, CDR2 SVGEGT. CDR3 sequence: CASSSGQGIQPQHF. The CDR3 nucleotides read TGTGCCAGCAGCTCGGGACAGGGGATTCAGCCCCAGCATTTT.

The rearrangement joins TRBV10-1 to TRBJ1-1, with TRBD1 as a possible D gene (5 bases). Looked up from germline, CDR1 is WNHNN and CDR2 is SYGVQD (reference sequence). V was cut by 7 bases and J by 1 base, with 10 bases left in between. This CDR3 has 13 amino acids. In nucleotides, the CDR3 is TGCGCCAGCAATTCGACAGAGAACACTGAAGCTTTCTTT. It translates to CASNSTENTEAFF.

This clonotype was found a few times. The genes are TRBV5-1 and TRBJ2-1, with a weak D call TRBD2 (6 bases). Germline V CDR1 and CDR2: SGHRS, YFSETQ. The CDR3 runs 15 residues. V dropped 0 bases and J dropped 7 bases, with 14 bases sitting between them. The CDR3 spells CASSLAGLAQNEQFF. CDR3 DNA sequence: TGCGCCAGCAGCTTGGCCGGGCTAGCGCAAAATGAGCAGTTCTTC.

This clonotype was seen many times. The genes are TRBV29-1 and TRBJ2-5, with D possibly matching TRBD2 (6 bases). Germline V gene data show CDR1 as SQVTM and CDR2 as ANQGSEA. The CDR3 spans 13 residues. Trimming shortened V by 7 bases and J by 4 bases, and 16 bases separated the two germline ends. The CDR3 region has the DNA TGCAGCGCGTCCCTCGGGAGCACAGAGACCCAGTACTTC. Translating it yields CSASLGSTETQYF.

The chain employs TRBV4-1 and TRBJ2-1; 14 nucleotides agree with TRBD2. The CDR3 has 17 residues. CDR1 is MGHRA, CDR2 YSYEKL, per germline. With 3 bases clipped from V and 10 bases from J, the junction kept 11 bases outside the gene matches. The CDR3 nucleotides read TGCGCCAGCAGCCACGCGCCCGGGACTAGCGGGAGTCGGGAGCAGTTCTTC. Protein: CASSHAPGTSGSREQFF.

This chain's CDR3 is CASSSILGGSYNEQFF. The DNA for the CDR3 is TGCGCCAGCAGCTCCATTCTGGGGGGATCCTACAATGAGCAGTTCTTC. V usage is TRBV5-1 and J usage is TRBJ2-1; a weak D match, TRBD2 (6 bases). Germline V gene sequence: CDR1 SGHRS, CDR2 YFSETQ. The germline V and J ends were trimmed by 3 bases and 1 base, with 14 bases remaining between them. This CDR3 is built from 16 residues.

This clonotype has more than one count but fewer than ten. This chain joins TRBV7-6 and TRBJ2-3, with 7 bases lining up with TRBD2. Losses at the gene ends were 3 bases for V and 2 bases for J; bases not matched to a gene: 5. This CDR3 has 15 residues. The V gene's germline CDR1 is SGHVS and CDR2 FNYEAQ. This CDR3 reads CASSLSSGYTDTQYF. The CDR3 DNA sequence: TGTGCCAGCAGCTTGTCTAGCGGTTACACAGATACGCAGTATTTT.

The genes are TRBV20-1 and TRBJ2-5, with 8 positions matching TRBD1. The germline gives CDR1 DFQATT, CDR2 SNEGSKA (reference sequence). The CDR3 spans 14 residues. After removal of 6 bases from V and 4 bases from J, the junction contained 10 bases not matched to a gene. CDR3 sequence reads: CSAPRTGTAETQYF. DNA for the CDR3: TGCAGTGCCCCCCGGACAGGGACGGCAGAGACCCAGTACTTC.

This clonotype was observed once. The rearrangement links TRBV7-8 to TRBJ2-4, with TRBD1 matching over 7 bases. CDR3 size: 16 residues. CDR1 SGHVS and CDR2 FQNEAQ come from the germline V gene. J was trimmed by 2 bases and V by 5 bases; bases with no gene match: 9. For the CDR3, the DNA is TGTGCCAGCAGCCAGAGAACAGGGGTGTCCAAAAACATTCAGTACTTC. This codes for CASSQRTGVSKNIQYF.

This clonotype was seen ten or more times. This chain connects TRBV18 to TRBJ2-1; D perhaps matches TRBD1 (6 bases). V was shortened by 6 bases and J by 0 bases, with 9 bases between the two germline ends. The CDR3 length is 14 residues. Per the germline V gene, CDR1 is KGHSH and CDR2 is LQKENI. Here the CDR3 DNA reads TGTGCCAGCTCGCACAGGGACTCCTACAATGAGCAGTTCTTC. Its protein product is CASSHRDSYNEQFF.

In its sample, this clonotype was seen many times. J is TRBJ2-3 and V is TRBV7-3; 9 nucleotides line up with TRBD2. Germline CDR1 reads SGHTA; CDR2 reads FQGTGA. V was clipped by 5 bases and J by 10 bases; unmatched bases: 13. The CDR3 runs to 15 residues. The CDR3 spells CASSPEGIAGVAQYF. The CDR3 coding sequence is TGTGCCAGCAGCCCAGAGGGAATAGCGGGAGTCGCGCAGTATTTT.

This clonotype was seen a few times. DNA for the CDR3: TGTGCCAGCAGCCAAGGTACGTCGGCCGCAGATACGCAGTATTTT. It encodes CASSQGTSAADTQYF. This chain uses TRBV14 with TRBJ2-3; D gene uncertain. Trimming removed 1 base from V and 4 bases from J, with 12 bases in between. The CDR3 is made up of 15 amino acids. Germline lookup yields CDR1 SGHDN and CDR2 FVKESK.

The chain recombines TRBV29-1 with TRBJ2-7, with unresolved D. The CDR3 contains 12 residues. Deletions cut 6 bases from V and 3 bases from J, with 12 bases between. Per germline, CDR1 SQVTM and CDR2 ANQGSEA. The CDR3 DNA is TGCAGCGTCGGCAATGGGGACTACGAGCAGTACTTC. It yields the protein CSVGNGDYEQYF.

The V and J genes are TRBV6-2 or TRBV6-3 and TRBJ2-7; TRBD2 matches 11 bases. Gene TRBJ2-5 matches the end of the DNA better, so the J call may be wrong. The CDR3 length is 16 residues. Germline V gives CDR1 MNHEY, CDR2 SVGEGT. The CDR3 region has the DNA TGTGCCAGCAACCCCCTCCTAGCGGGAGGACGAGAGACCCAGTACTTC. It yields the protein CASNPLLAGGRETQYF.

This clonotype came up a few times. The chain links TRBV20-1 to TRBJ1-5; D not certain. Between the trimmed V and J ends, which lost 4 bases and 5 bases, there was a span of 12 bases. The CDR3 spans 13 residues. The V gene's germline CDR1 is DFQATT and CDR2 SNEGSKA (reference sequence). The CDR3 protein is CSAKGDPDQPQHF. CDR3 nucleotide sequence: TGCAGTGCTAAGGGAGATCCTGATCAGCCCCAGCATTTT.

The CDR3 sequence: CASTEGTYEQYF. CDR3 DNA sequence: TGTGCCAGCACGGAAGGAACCTACGAGCAGTACTTC. The chain couples TRBV2 to TRBJ2-7; D ambiguous. The germline V gene encodes CDR1 SNHLY and CDR2 FYNNEI. The CDR3 runs to 12 residues. Deletions cut 7 bases from V and 2 bases from J, with 9 bases between.

The V gene is TRBV2, the J gene TRBJ2-1, with 8 bases aligning to TRBD1. The V gene's germline CDR1 is SNHLY and CDR2 FYNNEI. V was clipped by 2 bases and J by 9 bases; unmatched bases: 0. CDR3 size: 12 residues. The CDR3 reads CASSETGGEQFF. CDR3 in DNA: TGTGCCAGCAGTGAAACAGGGGGTGAGCAGTTCTTC.

In DNA form, the CDR3 reads TGCAGTGCCATGGCGGGGGGCGGGGGTGAAAAACTGTTTTTT. Amino acids: CSAMAGGGGEKLFF. This chain links TRBV20-1 with TRBJ1-4, with D perhaps TRBD1 (6 bases). Between the trimmed V and J ends, which lost 6 bases and 7 bases, there was a span of 18 bases. CDR1 DFQATT and CDR2 SNEGSKA come from the germline V gene (reference sequence). The CDR3 runs to 14 residues.

This chain connects TRBV12-3 or TRBV12-4 to TRBJ2-6, with 10 nucleotides matching TRBD1. The length of the CDR3 is 22 residues. J was trimmed by 1 base and V by 0 bases; bases with no gene match: 15. The CDR3 DNA is TGTGCCAGCAGTTTAGCCTGGGACAGGGGCTACCTAGGGGATTCTGGGGCCAACGTCCTGACTTTC. Its translation: CASSLAWDRGYLGDSGANVLTF.

This clonotype was counted only a few times. This sequence joins TRBV28 and TRBJ2-4, with 8 bases fitting TRBD2. Trimming cost V 1 base and J 13 bases; bases outside gene matches: 12. Germline V gene sequence: CDR1 MDHEN, CDR2 SYDVKM. The CDR3 is 15 amino acids. As DNA, the CDR3 is TGTGCCAGCAGTTTATTACCGGGAGGGCCGGGTGAGCAGTACTTC. Residues: CASSLLPGGPGEQYF.

The chain has TRBV27 and TRBJ2-1; 7 bases fit TRBD2. V gave up 7 bases and J gave up 9 bases; unmatched junction bases: 12. Per germline, CDR1 MNHEY and CDR2 SMNVEV (reference sequence). The CDR3 is 14 residues long. The CDR3 coding sequence is TGTGCCAGCATCCTATTCGGGGGGTTTGGTGAGCAGTTCTTC. Translation: CASILFGGFGEQFF.

The chain combines TRBV20-1 with TRBJ2-7, with 10 bases aligning to TRBD2. TRBJ2-5 explains the end of the DNA better; the J call may be wrong. The CDR3 sequence is 14 residues long. In germline, CDR1 is DFQATT, CDR2 SNEGSKA (reference sequence). The CDR3 loop reads CSAPLAGPAETQYF. As DNA, the CDR3 is TGCAGTGCTCCACTAGCGGGGCCTGCGGAGACCCAGTACTTC.